These 20 T cell receptor beta chains were all obtained from the same sample, sequenced in a study of T cell repertoires in cytomegalovirus infection. TCRdb analysed the reads with MiXCR anew, one entry per CDR3 protein. The sample has approximately 500,000 distinct CDR3 sequences, approximately 15% seen once. Sequenced input: CD8+ T cells from PBMCs. The source of these receptors is a human donor in good health (CMV status not recorded). Some clones in this sample may be carry-over from other donors' samples.

J is TRBJ1-4 and V is TRBV6-6, with 8 bases that match TRBD1. This CDR3 is 15 amino acids long. CDR1 and CDR2 from the germline V gene are MNHNY and SVGAGI (reference sequence). V lost 0 bases to trimming and J lost 8 bases; unmatched junction nucleotides: 5. CDR3 sequence (DNA): TGTGCCAGCAGTTACTCGGACAGGGCGAGGGAAAAACTGTTTTTT. Translated, it gives CASSYSDRAREKLFF.

The V and J genes are TRBV6-5 and TRBJ2-7; TRBD2 might be the D (5 bases). The ends were cut back, 9 bases at V and 4 bases at J, with 22 bases in the middle. The CDR3 length is 15 residues. Germline V gives CDR1 MNHEY, CDR2 SVGAGI. The CDR3 DNA is TGTGCCAGGAGCTTGGACTGGGAACTTTCATACGAGCAGTACTTC. This encodes CARSLDWELSYEQYF.

The V call is TRBV30, the J call TRBJ2-7; 9 bases map to TRBD2. The CDR3 loop spans 15 amino acids. Germline values: CDR1 GTSNPN, CDR2 SVGIG (reference sequence). The junction had 9 bases not matched to a gene; V was cut back by 0 bases and J by 6 bases. The CDR3 loop reads CAWSVLRGRASEQYF. CDR3 sequence (DNA): TGTGCCTGGAGTGTATTGCGCGGGAGGGCCTCCGAGCAGTACTTC.

The chain employs TRBV2 and TRBJ2-7, with D perhaps matching TRBD1 (6 bases). Germline CDR1 is SNHLY and CDR2 is FYNNEI. The germline V and J ends were trimmed by 2 bases and 0 bases, with 11 bases remaining between them. This CDR3 comprises 15 residues. The CDR3 nucleotides read TGTGCCAGCAGTGAACGTGGGGGCCCCTCCTACGAGCAGTACTTC. Its protein is CASSERGGPSYEQYF. The complete variable domain, with remaining parts taken from reference TRBV2 and TRBJ2-7, reads EPEVTQTPSHQVTQMGQEVILRCVPISNHLYFYWYRQILGQKVEFLVSFYNNEISEKSEIFDDQFSVERPDGSNFTLKIRSTKLEDSAMYFCASSERGGPSYEQYFGPGTRLTVT.

Notes on this clonotype: A much larger clonotype is one base distant, so this may be a read error. The rearrangement joins TRBV24-1 to TRBJ1-1; perhaps TRBD1 as D (5 bases). The germline V and J ends were trimmed by 11 bases and 0 bases, with 12 bases remaining between them. This CDR3 comprises 13 residues. Germline CDR1 reads KGHDR; CDR2 reads SFDVKD. The DNA for the CDR3 is TGTGCCATCCAGGAGGGGATGAACACTGAAGCTTTCTTT. This translates into CAIQEGMNTEAFF.

This chain joins TRBV12-3 or TRBV12-4 and TRBJ1-1; the D gene is possibly TRBD1 (6 bases). The CDR3 consists of 17 residues. The germline V and J ends were trimmed by 3 bases and 0 bases, with 17 bases remaining between them. CDR3 in DNA: TGTGCCAGCAGTTTTTACAGGGCGTTACTAATGAACACTGAAGCTTTCTTT. This encodes CASSFYRALLMNTEAFF.

The table lists this clonotype with a few counts. The chain joins TRBV24-1 to TRBJ1-5; the D is unclear. The CDR3 covers 14 residues. V was cut by 4 bases and J by 8 bases, with 14 bases left in between. CDR1 is KGHDR and CDR2 is SFDVKD in the germline V gene. The CDR3 bases are TGTGCCACCAGTGACCCCGCGGCGGCGGAGCCCCAGCATTTT. Translated: CATSDPAAAEPQHF.

The table lists this clonotype with many counts. The chain is built from TRBV7-2 and TRBJ2-5; D might be TRBD2 (5 bases). Germline CDR1 and CDR2: SGHTA and FQGNSA. V lost 3 bases and J lost 4, with 12 bases in between. This CDR3 comprises 14 residues. The CDR3 spells CASSFGGRGETQYF. CDR3 in DNA: TGTGCCAGCAGCTTCGGCGGCCGGGGAGAGACCCAGTACTTC.

In its sample, this clonotype was seen many times. The gene calls are TRBV27 and TRBJ1-6; 9 bases are shared with TRBD1. V shed 2 bases, J shed 8 bases, and the junction held 1 base outside the gene matches. The germline CDR1 and CDR2 sequences are MNHEY and SMNVEV (reference sequence). This CDR3 spans 14 amino acids. This CDR3 reads CASSLGDRDSPLHF. The DNA for the CDR3 is TGTGCCAGCAGTTTAGGGGACAGGGATTCACCCCTCCACTTT.

This clonotype was seen only a few times. V usage is TRBV4-1 and J usage is TRBJ2-5, with 8 bases fitting TRBD1. J lost 2 bases, V lost 3 bases, and 8 bases had no gene match. The V gene's germline CDR1 is MGHRA and CDR2 YSYEKL. CDR3 size: 16 residues. CDR3 amino acids: CASSQVRTGSQETQYF. CDR3 in DNA: TGCGCCAGCAGCCAGGTCAGGACAGGGTCACAAGAGACCCAGTACTTC.

The table lists this clonotype with a count of one. A much larger clonotype is one base distant, so this may be a read error. The CDR3 end shows no conserved phenylalanine or tryptophan, and so a read error is likely. The chain combines TRBV19 with TRBJ2-7; 8 bases fit TRBD1. Trimming at V came to 9 bases and at J to 1 base, leaving 5 bases not matched to a gene. Germline CDR1 and CDR2: LNHDA and SQIVND (reference sequence). This CDR3 has 13 residues. Here the CDR3 DNA reads TGTGCCAGCCTGGACAGGGTTTCCTACGAGCAGTACTTA. As protein: CASLDRVSYEQYL.

The rearrangement joins TRBV5-4 to TRBJ2-7; 9 bases fit TRBD1. Germline V gene sequence: CDR1 SGHNT, CDR2 YYREEE (reference sequence). J lost 0 bases, V lost 0 bases, and 4 bases had no gene match. The CDR3 runs 16 residues. CDR3 region: CASSLGGTGSSYEQYF. The CDR3 DNA reads TGTGCCAGCAGCTTGGGGGGGACAGGGAGCTCCTACGAGCAGTACTTC. Combining the CDR3 with reference TRBV5-4 and TRBJ2-7 gives the whole variable domain ETGVTQSPTHLIKTRGQQVTLRCSSQSGHNTVSWYQQALGQGPQFIFQYYREEENGRGNFPPRFSGLQFPNYSSELNVNALELDDSALYLCASSLGGTGSSYEQYFGPGTRLTVT.

This clonotype was seen many times. This chain uses TRBV11-2 with TRBJ2-3; D gene uncertain. V lost 5 bases, J lost 2 bases, and 14 bases lay in between. CDR3 length: 15 amino acids. Per germline, CDR1 SGHAT and CDR2 FQNNGV. The CDR3 sequence is CASSPTDGLTDTQYF. As DNA, the CDR3 is TGTGCCAGCAGCCCGACTGACGGGCTCACAGATACGCAGTATTTT.

This clonotype came up many times. This chain joins TRBV7-8 and TRBJ1-2, with D tentatively TRBD1 (6 bases). The V and J ends lost 1 base and 5 bases respectively, with 17 bases between them. The CDR3 spans 16 residues. Germline lookup yields CDR1 SGHVS and CDR2 FQNEAQ. The CDR3 loop reads CASSLVGQTGAYGYTF. The CDR3, as DNA: TGTGCCAGCAGCTTAGTGGGACAAACAGGTGCTTATGGCTACACCTTC. Looking up the rest from reference TRBV7-8 and TRBJ1-2 gives the full variable domain: GAGVSQSPRYKVAKRGQDVALRCDPISGHVSLFWYQQALGQGPEFLTYFQNEAQLDKSGLPSDRFFAERPEGSVSTLKIQRTQQEDSAVYLCASSLVGQTGAYGYTFGSGTRLTVV.

This clonotype occurred many times. V is TRBV7-2 and J is TRBJ2-4; either TRBD1 or TRBD2 may fit D (5 bases each). This CDR3 region has 18 residues. The ends were cut back, 5 bases at V and 1 base at J, with 21 bases in the middle. Germline V lookup: CDR1 SGHTA, CDR2 FQGNSA. The CDR3 DNA reads as TGTGCCAGCAGCCCCCGGGACCCACCGGTGGAGGCCAAAAACATTCAGTACTTC. This gives the protein CASSPRDPPVEAKNIQYF.

The rearrangement joins TRBV20-1 to TRBJ2-7, with D possibly TRBD1 on 6 matching bases. The length of the CDR3 is 14 residues. The germline gives CDR1 DFQATT, CDR2 SNEGSKA (reference sequence). V lost 4 bases and J lost 3, with 16 bases in between. Written as DNA, the CDR3 is TGCAGTGCTACCTACAGGGAGAACGGCTACGAGCAGTACTTC. The encoded protein is CSATYRENGYEQYF.

The table lists this clonotype with many counts. The V call is TRBV12-3 or TRBV12-4, the J call TRBJ2-1; TRBD2 is a possible D gene (5 bases). Trimming pared 8 bases from V and 7 bases from J, leaving 12 bases between. This CDR3 spans 12 amino acids. CDR3 sequence: CASLPSGNEQFF. The CDR3 nucleotides read TGTGCCAGCTTGCCGTCGGGGAATGAGCAGTTCTTC.

The rearrangement joins TRBV28 to TRBJ2-5; D perhaps matches TRBD2 (6 bases). The V and J ends lost 1 base and 5 bases respectively, with 14 bases between them. The CDR3 totals 15 residues. CDR1 is MDHEN and CDR2 is SYDVKM in the germline V gene. In DNA form, the CDR3 reads TGTGCCAGCAGTTTATACGGGAGAGGCTCTGAGACCCAGTACTTC. Translating it yields CASSLYGRGSETQYF.

This clonotype was counted between two and nine times. The chain employs TRBV6-5 and TRBJ2-2; D uncertain. The CDR3 extends over 15 amino acids. From germline, CDR1 is MNHEY and CDR2 SVGAGI. The V gene lost 2 bases and the J gene lost 4 bases, with 11 bases spanning the gap. The CDR3 is CASSYVISGTGELFF. CDR3 sequence (DNA): TGTGCCAGCAGTTACGTTATATCGGGCACCGGGGAGCTGTTTTTT.

The rearrangement links TRBV20-1 to TRBJ1-6, with 7 bases that match TRBD1. CDR1 and CDR2 (germline): DFQATT, SNEGSKA (reference sequence). V dropped 0 bases and J dropped 0; count of bases not matched to a gene: 14. CDR3 length: 20 residues. The CDR3 DNA follows: TGCAGTGCTAGAGATGAAAAGAATCAGGGGGTCGGCTCCTATAATTCACCCCTCCACTTT. Its protein product is CSARDEKNQGVGSYNSPLHF.